The next 10 T cell receptor beta chains were all read from a single sample in a study of blood T cell repertoires in COVID-19. Libraries were prepared by immunoSEQ multiplex PCR; TCRdb keeps only in-frame clonotypes and omits some of them. The sample carries 35,000 to 50,000 clones, roughly 90% recorded once. The specimen sequenced was peripheral blood. These receptors all stem from a human donor in a cohort sampled during active COVID-19.

The chain has TRBV11-1 and TRBJ2-3, with D tentatively TRBD1 (6 bases). The V and J ends lost 6 bases and 2 bases respectively, with 15 bases between them. CDR3 size: 15 residues. Germline V gene lookup returns CDR1 SGHAT and CDR2 FQDESV (reference sequence). The CDR3 DNA reads TGTGCCAGCAGACCCCGGACAGAGCCCACAGATACGCAGTATTTT. Its protein product is CASRPRTEPTDTQYF.

The V gene is TRBV9, the J gene TRBJ2-1, with TRBD2 matching 10 bases. Germline V lookup: CDR1 SGDLS, CDR2 YYNGEE. This CDR3 is 18 amino acids long. The V and J ends lost 0 bases and 5 bases, in that order; junction bases with no gene match: 11. CDR3 in amino acids: CASSVAPSGGRSNNEQFF. In DNA form, the CDR3 reads TGTGCCAGCAGCGTAGCGCCTAGCGGGGGACGTTCCAACAATGAGCAGTTCTTC.

The chain combines TRBV6-5 with TRBJ2-1, with 8 bases aligning to TRBD2. Germline values: CDR1 MNHEY, CDR2 SVGAGI. CDR3 length equals 15 residues. V lost 2 bases and J lost 6; bases outside the gene matches: 6. The CDR3 is CASSYLSGDRNEQFF. CDR3 nucleotides: TGTGCCAGCAGTTACCTTAGCGGGGATCGCAATGAGCAGTTCTTC.

This chain joins TRBV2 and TRBJ2-1, with 10 bases identical to TRBD1. The V segment lost 6 bases and the J segment 4 bases; nucleotides outside the gene matches: 12. This CDR3 spans 17 amino acids. Germline CDR1 is SNHLY and CDR2 is FYNNEI. In DNA form, the CDR3 reads TGTGCCAGCAGCAAGACAGGGGGCGGGGGATCGTACAATGAGCAGTTCTTC. Translated, it gives CASSKTGGGGSYNEQFF.

The J gene is TRBJ1-6, the V gene TRBV7-9; D not resolved. CDR1 is SEHNR, CDR2 FQNEAQ, per germline (reference sequence). V gave up 4 bases and J gave up 7 bases, with 11 bases separating them. This CDR3 contains 14 residues. CDR3 coding DNA: TGTGCCAGCAGCTCGAGGAACACAAATTCACCCCTCCACTTT. It codes for CASSSRNTNSPLHF.

The rearrangement joins TRBV4-1 to TRBJ1-1; tentative D call: TRBD1 (6 bases). CDR3 size: 18 residues. Trimming left V 0 bases short and J 8 bases short, with 25 bases between. Germline assignment: CDR1 MGHRA and CDR2 YSYEKL. In DNA form, the CDR3 reads TGCGCCAGCAGCCAAGATCCCATGGACAGCGGAATAGGGTTCGAAGCTTTCTTT. Translating it yields CASSQDPMDSGIGFEAFF.

V usage is TRBV9 and J usage is TRBJ2-5, with 10 bases identical to TRBD1. CDR1 SGDLS and CDR2 YYNGEE come from the germline V gene. Germline trimming cut 0 bases from V and 2 bases from J; bases unmatched to any gene: 1. The CDR3 is made up of 15 amino acids. This chain's CDR3 is CASSVGTGGQETQYF. The DNA of the CDR3 is TGTGCCAGCAGCGTAGGGACAGGGGGGCAAGAGACCCAGTACTTC.

This clone was counted only a few times. The V and J genes are TRBV5-4 and TRBJ1-2; 7 bases line up with TRBD1. The CDR3 is 17 residues long. Losses at the gene ends were 1 base for V and 1 base for J; bases not matched to a gene: 10. Germline CDR1 is SGHNT and CDR2 is YYREEE (reference sequence). CDR3 loop: CASSLRIRQGLNYGYTF. The DNA of the CDR3 is TGTGCCAGCAGCTTGCGGATCAGACAGGGCCTTAACTATGGCTACACCTTC.

The chain couples TRBV3-1 (or the pseudogene TRBV3-2) to TRBJ2-7, with 7 bases lining up with TRBD1. The trim removed 1 base at V and 11 bases at J, leaving 5 bases unmatched. The CDR3 length is 12 residues. Germline loops: CDR1 LGHDT, CDR2 YNNKEL (reference sequence). CDR3 sequence: CASSQGIQGKYF. The CDR3 nucleotides are TGTGCCAGCAGCCAAGGTATACAGGGGAAGTACTTC.

To note about this clone: Other DNA variants within this sample encode the same CDR3. J is TRBJ1-6 and V is TRBV6-5; the match to TRBD1 covers 10 bases. V dropped 4 bases and J dropped 10; count of bases not matched to a gene: 4. Germline CDR1 MNHEY, CDR2 SVGAGI. The CDR3 sequence is 14 residues long. CDR3: CASSSDRGLSPLHF. The CDR3 bases are TGTGCCAGCAGTTCCGACAGGGGGCTATCACCCCTCCACTTT.